Sequencing of this TCR beta chain was carried out in a study of OX40 agonist ivuxolimab in advanced cancers. Germline values: CDR1 SGHTA, CDR2 FQGNSA. The ends lost 5 bases at V and 0 bases at J; junction bases unmatched: 3. The CDR3 extends over 15 amino acids. Profiling relied on immunoSEQ multiplex PCR, and the TCRdb table lists in-frame clones only, not all of them. The data show roughly 71,000 clones, 84% seen once. The count of this clone is one. The chain couples TRBV7-2 to TRBJ1-5; 8 bases fit TRBD1. This TCR came from an adult with an advanced solid tumor such as melanoma, head and neck, liver or kidney cancer. The specimen was CD4+ or CD8+ T cells sorted from blood, collected in a trial of the OX40 agonist ivuxolimab. This CDR3 is CASSGTGLSNQPQHF. The CDR3 region has the DNA TGTGCCAGCAGCGGGACAGGACTTAGCAATCAGCCCCAGCATTTT.